This T cell receptor beta chain was recorded in a study of blood T cells in healthy people across ages (dated by TCRdb to 2013 to 2016). Turning to the overall study: In model experiments, template switching captured roughly one uniquely barcoded TCR beta cDNA molecule for every two T cells. To avoid experimental bias, donors of different ages were randomly spread across the sequencing lanes. The donors were divided into four age groups: young (average around 16 years), middle-aged (approximately 39), aged (about 60) and long-lived (about 79). Age-related changes in TCR beta repertoire diversity were measured in the study by deep sequencing normalized with unique cDNA molecular identifiers. Using the same blood draw, the study looked at two additional independent replicas of 1 million unique cDNA reads for two donors, one aged 18 to 29 and the other aged 80 or older. Results and caveats for the whole study, not just this receptor: Because donor CMV infection status was unknown, age-related changes in expanded clonotypes were potentially confounded. Estimates of total diversity based on one million sequenced T cells were regarded as lower bounds and as underestimates. Since profiling was done on bulk unsorted PBMCs, naive and antigen-experienced compartments could not be conclusively compared. As age increased, observed TCR beta diversity per million T cells dropped in a roughly linear way, and a significant reduction was already evident by age about 40. Observed TCR beta diversity correlated strongly with the percentage of naive T cells measured by flow cytometry. Compared with the aged group, the long-lived group had more naive CD4+ T cells, fewer expanded clones and increased TCR diversity, a pattern suggesting age selection.

The CDR3 contains 12 residues, cysteine and phenylalanine counted. Only the CDR3 region is kept as DNA, spanning 36 bases read in frame from base 1. A distance of 2 bases separates the germline ends of V and J, which lose 0 bases and 5 bases respectively. The germline V gene specifies ENHRY as CDR1 and SYGVKD as CDR2. The method was 5' RACE. TCRdb names Illumina HiSeq 2500 as the instrument used. The second PCR ran for roughly 6 to 11 cycles and used a J-beta primer mix along with a sample-barcoded 5' primer. A unique molecular identifier was introduced onto each TCR beta cDNA molecule by a template-switch 5' adaptor carrying 12 random nucleotides. Each sample yielded at least 3 million CDR3-containing paired-end reads. All of the RNA was converted into first-strand cDNA using the Mint cDNA synthesis kit, with a TRBC-specific oligonucleotide serving as the primer. After uracil-DNA glycosylase treatment, a first 18-cycle PCR used universal primers M1SS and BC2_uni_R on all cDNA. As for the authors' bioinformatics: Each sample was normalized by randomly selecting 1 million high-quality reads, each carrying a distinct molecular identifier. Instead of being binned into consensus sequences, reads that shared molecular identifiers were thrown out. MiTCR, run with a Q25 quality threshold and the strictest error-elimination algorithm, handled CDR3 identification, clonotype clustering and error correction. Lower-bound total TCR beta diversity was estimated with a nonparametric unseen species model using Euler transformation. The raw public reads went through TCRdb reprocessing: fastp at Q25, MiXCR clone calling, in-frame beta chains kept. All rows with the same CDR3 protein become a single entry with the most common DNA and genes. V and J calls and clone size were set by TCRdb, not the authors. The table for this sample lists about 800,000 distinct CDR3 sequences; about 46% of them were counted only once. The ten top clones hold 15% to 20% of the sample.

Systemically healthy Caucasian individuals from Russia, 35 to 40 in total and aged about 6 to 95 years, were included as donors. Each donor gave 8 to 10 milliliters of peripheral blood, drawn into EDTA-treated Vacutainer tubes. Ficoll-Paque density-gradient centrifugation was used to isolate PBMCs, with at least 6.5 million per sample. Total RNA, at least 6 micrograms per sample, was extracted from PBMCs with Trizol reagent. Naive CD45RAhigh/CD27high T cell percentages were measured by flow cytometry on a PBMC aliquot from every donor. This clonotype was observed at least ten times. Its binding antigen is unknown. No much larger clonotype is one base removed from it; base qualities were not supplied.

The chain joins TRBV10-3 to TRBJ2-1, with the D gene call left open. The sample comprised blood. The sequence was obtained from a man older than 75 in good health. The CDR3 protein is CAISESNNEQFF. DNA sequence: TGTGCCATCAGTGAGTCCAACAATGAGCAGTTCTTC.